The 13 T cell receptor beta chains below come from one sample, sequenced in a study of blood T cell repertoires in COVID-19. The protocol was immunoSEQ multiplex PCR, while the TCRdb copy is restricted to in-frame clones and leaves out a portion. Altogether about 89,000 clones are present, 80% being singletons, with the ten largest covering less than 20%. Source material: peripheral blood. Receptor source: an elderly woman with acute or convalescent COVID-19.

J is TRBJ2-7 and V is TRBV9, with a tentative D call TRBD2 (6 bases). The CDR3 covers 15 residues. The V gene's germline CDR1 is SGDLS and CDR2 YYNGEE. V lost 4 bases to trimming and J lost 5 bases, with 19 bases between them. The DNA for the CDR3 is TGTGCCAGCAGCACCTCCGGGACTCCCTTACACGAGCAGTACTTC. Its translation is CASSTSGTPLHEQYF.

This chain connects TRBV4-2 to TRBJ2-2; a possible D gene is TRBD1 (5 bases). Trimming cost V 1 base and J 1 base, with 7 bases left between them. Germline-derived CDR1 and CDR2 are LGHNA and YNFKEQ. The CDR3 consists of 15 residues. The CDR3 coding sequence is TGTGCCAGCAGCCAAGCCCAGGGGAACACCGGGGAGCTGTTTTTT. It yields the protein CASSQAQGNTGELFF.

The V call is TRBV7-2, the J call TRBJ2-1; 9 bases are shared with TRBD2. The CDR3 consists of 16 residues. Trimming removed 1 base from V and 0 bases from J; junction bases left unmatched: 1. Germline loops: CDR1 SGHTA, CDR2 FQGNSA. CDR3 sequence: CASSLGSGSSYNEQFF. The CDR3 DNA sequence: TGTGCCAGCAGCTTAGGTAGCGGGAGCTCCTACAATGAGCAGTTCTTC.

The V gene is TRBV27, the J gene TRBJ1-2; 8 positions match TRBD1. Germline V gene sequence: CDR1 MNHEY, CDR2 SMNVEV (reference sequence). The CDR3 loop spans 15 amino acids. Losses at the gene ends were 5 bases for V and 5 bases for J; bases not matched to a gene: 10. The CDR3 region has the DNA TGTGCCAGCAGTGGAACCCAGGGGGCTCTATATGGCTACACCTTC. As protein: CASSGTQGALYGYTF.

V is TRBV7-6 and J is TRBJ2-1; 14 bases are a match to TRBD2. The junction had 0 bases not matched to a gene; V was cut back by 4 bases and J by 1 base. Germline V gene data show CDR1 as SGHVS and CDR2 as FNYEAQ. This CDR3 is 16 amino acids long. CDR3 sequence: CASSWTSGGSYNEQFF. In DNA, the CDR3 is TGTGCCAGCAGCTGGACTAGCGGGGGGTCCTACAATGAGCAGTTCTTC.

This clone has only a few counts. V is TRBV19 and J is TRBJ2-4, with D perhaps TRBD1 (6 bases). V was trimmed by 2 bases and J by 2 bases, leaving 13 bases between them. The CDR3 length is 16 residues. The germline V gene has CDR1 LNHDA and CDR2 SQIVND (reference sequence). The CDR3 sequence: CASSIWAGETKNIQYF. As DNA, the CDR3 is TGTGCCAGTAGTATATGGGCAGGGGAGACCAAAAACATTCAGTACTTC.

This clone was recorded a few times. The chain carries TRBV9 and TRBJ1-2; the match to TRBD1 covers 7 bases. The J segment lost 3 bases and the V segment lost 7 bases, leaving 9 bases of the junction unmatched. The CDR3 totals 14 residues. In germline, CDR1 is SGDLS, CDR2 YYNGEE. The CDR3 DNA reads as TGTGCCAGCGGCCGATTCCAGGGGGACTATGGCTACACCTTC. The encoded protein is CASGRFQGDYGYTF.

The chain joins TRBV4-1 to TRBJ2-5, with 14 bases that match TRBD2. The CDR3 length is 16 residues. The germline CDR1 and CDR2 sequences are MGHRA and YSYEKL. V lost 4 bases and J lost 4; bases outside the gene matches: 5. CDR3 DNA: TGCGCCAGCAGCCGCACCGGACTAGCGGGAGGAGAGACCCAGTACTTC. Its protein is CASSRTGLAGGETQYF.

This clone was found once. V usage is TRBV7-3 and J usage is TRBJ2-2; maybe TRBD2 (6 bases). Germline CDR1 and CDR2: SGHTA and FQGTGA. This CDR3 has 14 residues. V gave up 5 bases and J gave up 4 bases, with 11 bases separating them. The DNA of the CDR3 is TGTGCCAGCAGCCCACCCGGGAGCACCGGGGAGCTGTTTTTT. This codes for CASSPPGSTGELFF.

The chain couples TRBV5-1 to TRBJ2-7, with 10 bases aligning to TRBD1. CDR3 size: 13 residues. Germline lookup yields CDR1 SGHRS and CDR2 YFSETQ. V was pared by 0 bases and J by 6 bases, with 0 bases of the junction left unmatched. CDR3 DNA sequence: TGCGCCAGCAGCTTGGGACAGGGGGCCGAGCAGTACTTC. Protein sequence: CASSLGQGAEQYF.

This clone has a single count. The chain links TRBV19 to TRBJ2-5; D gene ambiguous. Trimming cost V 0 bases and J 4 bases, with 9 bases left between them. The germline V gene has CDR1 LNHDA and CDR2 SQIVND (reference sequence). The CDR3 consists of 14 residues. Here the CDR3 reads CASSIDSGSETQYF. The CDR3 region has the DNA TGTGCCAGTAGTATAGATTCAGGATCAGAGACCCAGTACTTC.

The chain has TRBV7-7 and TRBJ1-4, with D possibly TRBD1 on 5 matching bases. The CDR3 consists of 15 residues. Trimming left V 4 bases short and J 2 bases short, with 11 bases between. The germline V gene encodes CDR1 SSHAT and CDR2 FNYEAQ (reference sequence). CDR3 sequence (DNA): TGTGCCAGCAGCTCGGGGGAGGGGACTAATGAAAAACTGTTTTTT. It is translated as CASSSGEGTNEKLFF.

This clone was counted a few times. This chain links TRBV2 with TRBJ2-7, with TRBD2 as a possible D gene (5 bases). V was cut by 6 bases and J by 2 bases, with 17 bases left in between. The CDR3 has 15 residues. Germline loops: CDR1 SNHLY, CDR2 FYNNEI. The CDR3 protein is CASSLPGNRAYEQYF. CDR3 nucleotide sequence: TGTGCCAGCAGCCTCCCGGGAAATAGGGCCTACGAGCAGTACTTC.